This paragraph reports one TCR beta chain. These data belong to a study of blood T cell repertoires in COVID-19. The CDR3 has 15 amino acids. The V and J ends lost 5 bases and 9 bases, in that order; junction bases with no gene match: 11. Germline V lookup: CDR1 SEHNR, CDR2 FQNEAQ (reference sequence). Sequencing used immunoSEQ multiplex PCR; TCRdb keeps in-frame clones, though not all of them. The sample shows approximately 15,000 clones, roughly 80% of them seen only once. The chain employs TRBV7-9 and TRBJ2-1; 9 bases align to TRBD2. The sequence came from a human donor in a cohort sampled during active COVID-19. The specimen sequenced was peripheral blood. CDR3 region: CASSPGLASDGEQFF. The DNA of the CDR3 is TGTGCCAGCAGCCCGGGACTAGCTAGCGATGGTGAGCAGTTCTTC.